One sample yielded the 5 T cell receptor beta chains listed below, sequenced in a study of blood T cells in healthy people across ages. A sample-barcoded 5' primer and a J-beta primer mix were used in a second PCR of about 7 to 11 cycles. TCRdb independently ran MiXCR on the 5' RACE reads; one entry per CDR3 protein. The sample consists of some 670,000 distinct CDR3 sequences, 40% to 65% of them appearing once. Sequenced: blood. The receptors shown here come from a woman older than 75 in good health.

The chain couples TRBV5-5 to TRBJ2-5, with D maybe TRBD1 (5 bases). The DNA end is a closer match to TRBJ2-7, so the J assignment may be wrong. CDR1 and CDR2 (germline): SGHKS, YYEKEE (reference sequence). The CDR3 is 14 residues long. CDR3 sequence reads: CASSVVPDSYEQYF. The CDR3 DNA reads TGTGCCAGCAGCGTGGTACCAGACAGCTACGAGCAGTACTTC.

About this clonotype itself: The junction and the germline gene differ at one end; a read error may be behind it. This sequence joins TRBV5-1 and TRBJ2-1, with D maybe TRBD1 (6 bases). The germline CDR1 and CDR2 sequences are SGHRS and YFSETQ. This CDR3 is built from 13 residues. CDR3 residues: CTSSVGQGNEQFF. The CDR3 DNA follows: TGCACCAGCAGCGTGGGGCAGGGGAATGAGCAGTTCTTC. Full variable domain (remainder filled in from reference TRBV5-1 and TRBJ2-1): KAGVTQTPRYLIKTRGQQVTLSCSPISGHRSVSWYQQTPGQGLQFLFEYFSETQRNKGNFPGRFSGRQFSNSRSEMNVSTLELGDSALYLCTSSVGQGNEQFFGPGTRLTVL.

This CDR3 reads CASSLEGVARNYGYTF. The CDR3 nucleotides are TGCGCCAGCAGCTTGGAGGGCGTCGCTCGGAACTATGGCTACACCTTC. The chain carries TRBV5-1 and TRBJ1-2; D call uncertain. The CDR3 totals 16 residues. CDR1 and CDR2 from the germline V gene are SGHRS and YFSETQ. Trimming shortened V by 0 bases and J by 2 bases, and 14 bases separated the two germline ends.

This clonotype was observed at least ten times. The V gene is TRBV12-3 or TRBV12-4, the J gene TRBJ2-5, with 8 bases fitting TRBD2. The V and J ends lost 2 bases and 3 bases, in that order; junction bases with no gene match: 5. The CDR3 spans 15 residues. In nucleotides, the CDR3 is TGTGCCAGCAGTTTATCGGGAGGGCTGAAAGAGACCCAGTACTTC. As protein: CASSLSGGLKETQYF.

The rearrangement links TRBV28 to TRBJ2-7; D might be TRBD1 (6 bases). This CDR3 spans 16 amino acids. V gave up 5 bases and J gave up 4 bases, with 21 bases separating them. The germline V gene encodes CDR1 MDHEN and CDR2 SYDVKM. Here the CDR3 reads CASSPRGGVPTYEQYF. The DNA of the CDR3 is TGTGCCAGCAGTCCCCGTGGGGGCGTACCTACTTACGAGCAGTACTTC.